Below, 14 T cell receptor beta chains from the same sample are listed, as sequenced in a study of radiotherapy plus CTLA-4 blockade in lung cancer. This table comes from immunoSEQ multiplex PCR, and its TCRdb copy is limited to in-frame clones, with some not included. The sample lists some 64,000 clones; roughly 80% were seen once. Sequenced here: peripheral blood, sampled from a patient treated with radiotherapy plus ipilimumab. The receptors shown here come from a human donor with non-small cell lung cancer who had a complete response to radiotherapy plus ipilimumab.

The rearrangement joins TRBV5-4 to TRBJ2-6; D is undetermined. The CDR3 length is 14 residues. Trimming shortened V by 0 bases and J by 3 bases, and 4 bases separated the two germline ends. Germline V gene sequence: CDR1 SGHNT, CDR2 YYREEE (reference sequence). CDR3 sequence reads: CASSLGGGANVLTF. CDR3 nucleotide sequence: TGTGCCAGCAGCTTGGGAGGTGGGGCCAACGTCCTGACTTTC.

V gene TRBV7-9 combines with J gene TRBJ1-5; D is perhaps TRBD1 (5 bases). CDR1 is SEHNR and CDR2 is FQNEAQ in the germline V gene (reference sequence). The CDR3 is 14 residues long. With 5 bases removed from V and 3 bases from J, the gap between germline ends came to 11 bases. For the CDR3, the DNA is TGTGCCAGCAGCCGCGGAGGGGTCAATCAGCCCCAGCATTTT. As protein: CASSRGGVNQPQHF.

V gene TRBV18 combines with J gene TRBJ1-5, with D perhaps TRBD1 (5 bases). Germline CDR1 reads KGHSH; CDR2 reads LQKENI. The CDR3 is 14 residues long. V lost 2 bases and J 7 bases, leaving 12 bases between the germline ends. The CDR3 spells CASSPDGEGQPQHF. CDR3 nucleotide sequence: TGTGCCAGCTCACCAGACGGCGAGGGGCAGCCCCAGCATTTT.

The rearrangement links TRBV27 to TRBJ1-1; D gene uncertain. The CDR3 is 14 amino acids. The V end was cut by 2 bases, the J end by 2 bases, with 9 bases between. Germline V CDR1 and CDR2: MNHEY, SMNVEV (reference sequence). The CDR3 region is CASSLGRVNTEAFF. Here the CDR3 DNA reads TGTGCCAGCAGTTTAGGGAGGGTAAACACTGAAGCTTTCTTT.

The V and J genes are TRBV7-2 and TRBJ1-2; D is undetermined. Germline loops: CDR1 SGHTA, CDR2 FQGNSA. This CDR3 spans 15 amino acids. Deletions cut 5 bases from V and 2 bases from J, with 15 bases between. The CDR3 here is CASSPAGPLNYGYTF. DNA for the CDR3: TGTGCCAGCAGCCCCGCCGGACCTCTAAACTATGGCTACACCTTC.

The chain joins TRBV9 to TRBJ1-5; the match to TRBD1 covers 12 bases. From germline, CDR1 is SGDLS and CDR2 YYNGEE. This CDR3 has 18 residues. Trimming cost V 0 bases and J 5 bases; bases outside gene matches: 9. CDR3 nucleotides: TGTGCCAGCAGCGTAGGCCGGGACAGGGGGCAGCCTTATCAGCCCCAGCATTTT. Translating it yields CASSVGRDRGQPYQPQHF.

This clone was counted once. J is TRBJ2-1 and V is TRBV7-6, with 8 positions matching TRBD1. This CDR3 has 13 residues. V shed 3 bases and J 7 bases; nucleotides not matched to a gene: 2. The germline V gene encodes CDR1 SGHVS and CDR2 FNYEAQ. CDR3 DNA: TGTGCCAGCAGCTTCGACAGGGGTAATGAGCAGTTCTTC. It encodes CASSFDRGNEQFF.

The genes are TRBV6-5 and TRBJ1-2, with D possibly TRBD1 on 5 matching bases. CDR1 and CDR2 (germline): MNHEY, SVGAGI. This CDR3 has 16 residues. The V end was cut by 2 bases, the J end by 3 bases, with 16 bases between. The CDR3 loop reads CASSYNGPGLDYGYTF. The CDR3 DNA is TGTGCCAGCAGTTACAACGGTCCAGGGTTGGACTATGGCTACACCTTC.

This chain joins TRBV2 and TRBJ2-2; 10 bases match TRBD2. The length of the CDR3 is 16 residues. V lost 8 bases, J lost 7 bases, and 13 bases stayed unmatched. CDR1 SNHLY and CDR2 FYNNEI come from the germline V gene. CDR3 amino acids: CASAMGLAGVHGELFF. The CDR3 DNA follows: TGTGCCAGCGCAATGGGGCTAGCGGGAGTTCACGGGGAGCTGTTTTTT.

This clone was observed a single time. The chain uses TRBV27 and TRBJ2-3; 13 bases agree with TRBD2. The length of the CDR3 is 16 residues. Germline values: CDR1 MNHEY, CDR2 SMNVEV (reference sequence). The junction had 13 bases not matched to a gene; V was cut back by 11 bases and J by 5 bases. The CDR3 DNA sequence: TGTGCCTCTTCCCCTGGGACTAGCGGGATAGTAGATACGCAGTATTTT. Translated, it gives CASSPGTSGIVDTQYF.

The chain uses TRBV11-2 and TRBJ2-7; D gene uncertain. The length of the CDR3 is 13 residues. Trimming stripped 4 bases from V and 2 bases from J, with 9 bases between. From germline, CDR1 is SGHAT and CDR2 FQNNGV. The CDR3 spells CASSSSRTYEQYF. The DNA for the CDR3 is TGTGCCAGCAGCTCCAGCCGCACCTACGAGCAGTACTTC.

This chain links TRBV10-2 with TRBJ2-1; D is possibly TRBD1 or TRBD2 (5 bases each). The germline V gene has CDR1 WSHSY and CDR2 SAAADI. This CDR3 has 12 amino acids. Trimming pared 8 bases from V and 8 bases from J, leaving 13 bases between. The CDR3 region has the DNA TGCGCCAGCTCCGGGGCGGCGGATGAGCAGTTCTTC. It yields the protein CASSGAADEQFF.

V and J are TRBV19 and TRBJ1-5; maybe TRBD1 (5 bases). Deletions cut 3 bases from V and 2 bases from J, with 8 bases between. CDR1 LNHDA and CDR2 SQIVND come from the germline V gene (reference sequence). The CDR3 runs to 14 residues. The CDR3 loop reads CASSIRAGNQPQHF. CDR3 nucleotides: TGTGCCAGTAGTATCAGGGCCGGCAATCAGCCCCAGCATTTT.

The chain carries TRBV5-1 and TRBJ2-5; 7 nucleotides align to TRBD1. CDR3 length: 14 amino acids. The trim removed 4 bases at V and 5 bases at J, leaving 8 bases unmatched. Germline V gene lookup returns CDR1 SGHRS and CDR2 YFSETQ. The CDR3 DNA reads as TGCGCCAGCAGCCTAAGGACAGGAACGGAGACCCAGTACTTC. This sequence encodes CASSLRTGTETQYF.